This is a list of T cell receptor beta chains from one sample in a study of vaccination effects on CD4 cells after COVID-19. No antigen has been identified for these receptors. Data came from immunoSEQ multiplex PCR; TCRdb stores just in-frame clones and leaves some out. Of about 79,000 clones in the sample, roughly 74% are singletons; the top ten hold 1.5% to 2%. The sequencing here drew on CD4+ T cells from PBMCs cultured with HCoV-229E spike peptides, taken before COVID-19 vaccination. These receptor sequences come from a human donor who received a COVID-19 vaccine. Both conserved end residues are part of each CDR3. D genes are given only for firm matches. The listing skips clone size in some rows; elsewhere it reads once, few, many or a size class.

V gene,clone size,J gene,D gene,CDR3 DNA,CDR3 protein
TRBV5-1,NA,TRBJ2-1,NA,TGCGCCAGCAGCCACCTACTAGAATACAATGAGCAGTTCTTC,CASSHLLEYNEQFF
TRBV3-1/TRBV3-2,NA,TRBJ1-1,NA,TGTGCCAGCAGCCAAGAGCTGAGCACTGAAGCTTTCTTT,CASSQELSTEAFF
TRBV18,NA,TRBJ2-3,NA,TGTGCCAGCTCATCCTCTTTACGCACAGATACGCAGTATTTT,CASSSSLRTDTQYF
TRBV4-1,NA,TRBJ2-3,TRBD2,TGCGCCAGCAGCCTGGCGCGGGGGTCTAACACAGATACGCAGTATTTT,CASSLARGSNTDTQYF
TRBV2,NA,TRBJ2-5,NA,TGTGCCAGCAGTGGGGAAATTTGGGAGACCCAGTACTTC,CASSGEIWETQYF
TRBV19,NA,TRBJ1-4,NA,TGTGCCAGTAGTGCCGTGGGGCCGTGGGAAAAACTGTTTTTT,CASSAVGPWEKLFF
TRBV7-2,few,TRBJ2-1,TRBD1,TGTGCCAGCAGCCCGGACAGGGGCGGCAATGAGCAGTTCTTC,CASSPDRGGNEQFF
TRBV10-1,NA,TRBJ2-3,TRBD2,TGCGCCAGCAGTCAACAAGCGGGGGTACGCGTGGAGTATTTT,CASSQQAGVRVEYF
TRBV30,few,TRBJ1-1,NA,TGTGCCTGGAGTGTATCGAGGAACACTGAAGCTTTCTTT,CAWSVSRNTEAFF
TRBV6-1,once,TRBJ1-5,NA,TGTGCCAGCAGTGAATTTAATCTTCTGATAGAGGGAATAAACCAGCCCCAGCATTTT,CASSEFNLLIEGINQPQHF
TRBV6-1,NA,TRBJ1-2,NA,TGTGCCAGCAGTGAAGGATCCTCATTGACAGGATATGGCTACACCTTC,CASSEGSSLTGYGYTF
TRBV9,NA,TRBJ2-3,NA,TGTGCCAGCAGCGTAGACATAAGCCTAGCGTCAACAGATACGCAGTATTTT,CASSVDISLASTDTQYF
TRBV6-6,NA,TRBJ2-6,TRBD1,TGTGCCAGCAGTCCCCGGGACAGTGCGCTTGGGGCCAACGTCCTGACTTTC,CASSPRDSALGANVLTF
TRBV14,NA,TRBJ1-2,NA,TGTGCCAGCAGCCAGGGACACTCCTACTATGGCTACACCTTC,CASSQGHSYYGYTF
TRBV18,NA,TRBJ2-5,TRBD1,TGTGCCAGCTCTGGACAGGGTAAAGAGACCCAGTACTTC,CASSGQGKETQYF
TRBV9,NA,TRBJ2-3,NA,TGTGCCAGCAGCGGGGGGGCCGGTACGCAGTATTTT,CASSGGAGTQYF
TRBV10-1,NA,TRBJ2-5,NA,TGCGCCAGCGAACCCAAGTACCAAGAGACCCAGTACTTC,CASEPKYQETQYF
TRBV5-1,NA,TRBJ2-3,NA,TGCGCCAGCGGTAACGGGGGCCTATCCACAGATACGCAGTATTTT,CASGNGGLSTDTQYF
TRBV5-1,NA,TRBJ2-1,TRBD2,TGCGCCAGCAGGCCCGGGGGGGGAGACTACAATGAGCAGTTCTTC,CASRPGGGDYNEQFF
TRBV6-5,once,TRBJ1-2,TRBD1,TGTGCCAGCAGCCTTGGACAGGGCGGCTATGGCTACACCTTC,CASSLGQGGYGYTF
TRBV18,few,TRBJ2-5,TRBD2,TGTGCCAGCTCACCATTCGTAGCGGGTGCTCAAGAGACCCAGTACTTC,CASSPFVAGAQETQYF
TRBV7-9,NA,TRBJ2-3,NA,TGTGCCCTCGATCCGGCTGGAGCAGATACGCAGTATTTT,CALDPAGADTQYF
TRBV5-1,few,TRBJ2-1,NA,TGCGCCAGCAGCATCGGGACAATCCCCTACAATGAGCAGTTCTTC,CASSIGTIPYNEQFF
TRBV7-3,NA,TRBJ1-6,NA,TGTGCCAGCAGCTTGCTACGGGAATGGGCGGGATCCTATAATTCACCCCTCCACTTT,CASSLLREWAGSYNSPLHF
TRBV2,NA,TRBJ2-6,NA,TGTGCCAGCAGTGACCGGGACTTCCCAATTACTAGCACTTTC,CASSDRDFPITSTF
TRBV28,NA,TRBJ1-1,NA,TGTGCCAGCAGTGTCCCGGGTCACACTGAAGCTTTCTTT,CASSVPGHTEAFF
TRBV7-2,NA,TRBJ1-3,NA,TGTGCCAGCAGCTTTCCCGGAAACACCATATATTTT,CASSFPGNTIYF
TRBV5-6,NA,TRBJ1-2,NA,TGTGCCAGCAGCTTGGTATCCGGGATTAATGGCTACACCTTC,CASSLVSGINGYTF
TRBV18,NA,TRBJ2-3,TRBD1,TGTGCCAGCTCACCTCCGGGACAGGGCACAGATACGCAGTATTTT,CASSPPGQGTDTQYF
TRBV5-1,NA,TRBJ2-2,NA,TGCGCCAGCAGCTTGTGGGGGCTATTGGATACCGGGGAGCTGTTTTTT,CASSLWGLLDTGELFF
TRBV7-9,NA,TRBJ2-2,TRBD2,TGTGCCAGCAGCCGTAAACGCCCGGGGGGGGCGCGGAACACCGGGGAGCTGTTTTTT,CASSRKRPGGARNTGELFF
TRBV5-1,NA,TRBJ2-1,TRBD1,TGCGCCAGCAGCTTAAGACCGACAGGGGGTTCCTACAATGAGCAGTTCTTC,CASSLRPTGGSYNEQFF
TRBV7-9,NA,TRBJ1-2,NA,TGTGCCAGCAGCTTAGCATCGGCAGGGCGGAATGAAATTGGCTACACCTTC,CASSLASAGRNEIGYTF
TRBV7-3,NA,TRBJ2-3,TRBD1,TGTGCCAGCAGCTTAATGGGGACAGCGGCTGATACGCAGTATTTT,CASSLMGTAADTQYF
TRBV6-6,few,TRBJ1-5,NA,TGTGCCAGCAGTTACTTAGGCGGTACAGGCAATCAGCCCCAGCATTTT,CASSYLGGTGNQPQHF
TRBV28,NA,TRBJ2-3,TRBD1,TGTGCCAGCACCCTAACTCCGGGACAGGGGGTGGTAGATACGCAGTATTTT,CASTLTPGQGVVDTQYF
TRBV3-1/TRBV3-2,once,TRBJ1-1,NA,TGTGCCAGCAGCCACTCAGGGGTCACTGAAGCTTTCTTT,CASSHSGVTEAFF
TRBV7-9,NA,TRBJ2-3,NA,TGTGCCAGCAGCCATGGGGACGGGAGCACAGATACGCAGTATTTT,CASSHGDGSTDTQYF
TRBV4-1,NA,TRBJ1-5,TRBD1,TGCGCCAGCAGCCAAGACACCGGGACAGGGACTGATCAGCCCCAGCATTTT,CASSQDTGTGTDQPQHF
TRBV10-1,NA,TRBJ1-6,NA,TGCGCCAGCAGTGAGTCGTTTGGGAATTCACCCCTCCACTTT,CASSESFGNSPLHF